These T cell receptor beta chains were read from a single sample in a study of shared clonotypes between healthy human individuals. TCRdb keeps only in-frame clones here, not all; method: immunoSEQ multiplex PCR. Of hundreds of thousands of clones detected, 85% to 95% appear once; the ten largest clones hold 20% to 30%. The sample comprised naive CD8+ T cells sorted from blood. All receptors derive from a man aged 30 to 45 in good health. Both conserved end residues are part of each CDR3. The D gene is left open where the match is weak. A clone size is listed for some rows: how often the clone was seen (once, few, many), or a class if it is expanded.

v_gene,abundance,d_gene,j_gene,CDR3aa,CDR3nt
TRBV5-8,NA,TRBD2,TRBJ2-3,CASSLMASGTKDTQYF,TGTGCCAGCAGCTTGATGGCTAGCGGGACTAAAGATACGCAGTATTTT
TRBV9,NA,NA,TRBJ2-1,CASGGLREQFF,TGTGCCAGCGGAGGACTCCGGGAGCAGTTCTTC
TRBV5-4,NA,TRBD1,TRBJ2-7,CASSFSGGPYEQYF,TGTGCCAGCAGCTTCTCAGGGGGCCCCTACGAGCAGTACTTC
TRBV2,NA,NA,TRBJ1-1,CASSEALDRGF,TGTGCCAGCAGTGAAGCCTTGGACAGAGGGTTT
TRBV27,NA,TRBD2,TRBJ2-7,CASSFPGTSAYEQYF,TGTGCCAGCAGTTTCCCCGGGACTAGCGCCTACGAGCAGTACTTC
TRBV4-1,NA,NA,TRBJ2-7,CASSQHIAGQYEQYF,TGCGCCAGCAGCCAGCATATAGCGGGACAGTACGAGCAGTACTTC
TRBV15,once,TRBD1,TRBJ1-2,CATSSTGGSYGYTF,TGTGCCACCAGCTCCACAGGGGGGTCATATGGCTACACCTTC
TRBV9,NA,TRBD2,TRBJ2-3,CASSVETSGSRDTQYF,TGTGCCAGCAGCGTTGAGACTAGCGGTTCCAGAGATACGCAGTATTTT
TRBV7-2,NA,NA,TRBJ2-1,CASSWAGYNEQFF,TGTGCCAGCAGCTGGGCGGGGTACAATGAGCAGTTCTTC
TRBV9,NA,NA,TRBJ1-1,CASSVGGVHTEAFF,TGTGCCAGCAGCGTAGGGGGAGTACACACTGAAGCTTTCTTT
TRBV7-6,once,TRBD2,TRBJ2-7,CASSYGTSGSFYEQYF,TGTGCCAGCAGCTATGGCACTAGCGGGAGTTTCTACGAGCAGTACTTC
TRBV7-9,NA,NA,TRBJ2-1,CASSQGGSGTNEQFF,TGTGCCAGCAGCCAGGGGGGGAGTGGCACGAATGAGCAGTTCTTC
TRBV28,NA,NA,TRBJ2-1,CASTTGYNEQFF,TGTGCCAGCACCACAGGGTACAATGAGCAGTTCTTC
TRBV4-1,NA,NA,TRBJ1-3,CASNNRDIAGNTIYF,TGCGCCAGCAACAACCGGGACATTGCTGGAAACACCATATATTTT
TRBV14,NA,NA,TRBJ2-2,CASSQGVGATGELFF,TGTGCCAGCAGCCAAGGGGTAGGGGCGACCGGGGAGCTGTTTTTT
TRBV4-3,NA,NA,TRBJ1-5,CASSQDTGFNQPQHF,TGCGCCAGCAGCCAAGATACAGGGTTCAATCAGCCCCAGCATTTT
TRBV13,NA,NA,TRBJ2-7,CASSLGREQYF,TGTGCCAGCAGCCTAGGGAGAGAGCAGTACTTC
TRBV6-1,NA,TRBD2,TRBJ2-1,CASRTSPSSYNEQFF,TGTGCCAGCAGGACTAGCCCGAGCTCCTACAATGAGCAGTTCTTC
TRBV4-3,NA,NA,TRBJ2-1,CASSQGNGPNYNEQFF,TGCGCCAGCAGCCAGGGGAACGGGCCCAACTACAATGAGCAGTTCTTC
TRBV7-8,NA,NA,TRBJ2-2,CASSKEGASVTGELFF,TGTGCCAGCAGCAAAGAGGGGGCTAGCGTCACCGGGGAGCTGTTTTTT
TRBV7-9,NA,NA,TRBJ1-1,CASSFNFRGTEAFF,TGTGCCAGCAGCTTTAATTTCAGGGGCACTGAAGCTTTCTTT
TRBV4-3,NA,TRBD2,TRBJ2-1,CASSQEIAGGIYNEQFF,TGCGCCAGCAGCCAAGAAATAGCGGGAGGAATCTACAATGAGCAGTTCTTC
TRBV2,NA,NA,TRBJ2-4,CASSVTGLAKNIQYF,TGTGCCAGCAGTGTAACGGGACTAGCCAAAAACATTCAGTACTTC
TRBV14,NA,NA,TRBJ2-7,CASSQDATLREQYF,TGTGCCAGCAGCCAAGACGCCACCTTGCGCGAGCAGTACTTC
TRBV28,once,NA,TRBJ2-7,CASSPETIKISYEQYF,TGTGCCAGCAGCCCGGAAACGATAAAAATCTCCTACGAGCAGTACTTC
TRBV30,NA,NA,TRBJ2-1,CAWSVSLVSEQFF,TGTGCCTGGAGTGTAAGTCTAGTTAGCGAGCAGTTCTTC
TRBV29-1,NA,TRBD2,TRBJ2-7,CSVEDLGSGGSYEQYF,TGCAGCGTTGAAGATCTGGGTAGCGGGGGCTCCTACGAGCAGTACTTC
TRBV5-1,NA,NA,TRBJ2-7,CASSLEGPEQYF,TGCGCCAGCAGCTTGGAAGGTCCCGAGCAGTACTTC